The 26 T cell receptor beta chains in this list originate from one sample, sequenced in a study of tumor-infiltrating lymphocytes in primary liver carcinoma. TCR beta cDNA came from about 0.55 ug total RNA, primed with a constant-region primer. Generation of the TCR beta libraries relied on three nested multiplex PCR rounds using slightly modified ARM-PCR. TRBV1-TRBV30 forward primers paired with a C-beta reverse primer drove the first two PCR rounds, about 10 cycles each. TCRdb itself ran the multiplex PCR reads through MiXCR, one entry per CDR3 protein. This repertoire shows some 120,000 distinct CDR3 sequences, roughly 69% found once; its top ten account for around 9%. Starting material for RNA and DNA co-extraction consisted of 20-30 mg of unsorted bulk tissue. The sequencing sample was made of liver tumor tissue from sampling region 1. Specified subset: tumor region T1, superior pole. The receptors shown here come from a woman aged 60-75 years with primary liver carcinoma and hepatitis B virus infection.

Remarks on this clonotype: Its ends do not fully match the called genes, so a read error is possible. The CDR3 sequence is CANSQQWGYNEQFF. The CDR3 nucleotides read TGTGCCAACAGTCAACAGTGGGGTTACAATGAGCAGTTCTTC. This chain links TRBV6-5 with TRBJ2-1, with D unclear. Germline V gene lookup returns CDR1 MNHEY and CDR2 SVGAGI. CDR3 length: 14 residues.

The chain recombines TRBV20-1 with TRBJ1-5; a weak D match, TRBD1 (6 bases). CDR3 size: 15 residues. Germline CDR1 reads DFQATT; CDR2 reads SNEGSKA (reference sequence). V lost 4 bases, J lost 3 bases, and 16 bases lay in between. Written as DNA, the CDR3 is TGCAGTGCTAATATCCCGGACAGCCCCAATCAGCCCCAGCATTTT. Translation: CSANIPDSPNQPQHF.

This clonotype was picked up a small number of times. The V gene is TRBV29-1, the J gene TRBJ2-7, with 8 bases fitting TRBD1. J gave up 5 bases and V 3 bases, and 3 bases lay outside the gene matches. CDR3 length: 12 amino acids. Germline V gene data show CDR1 as SQVTM and CDR2 as ANQGSEA. CDR3 in amino acids: CSVDEGQDEQYF. The DNA for the CDR3 is TGCAGCGTTGATGAGGGACAGGACGAGCAGTACTTC.

On this clonotype: A read error may produce the germline difference seen at one junction end. This rearrangement joins TRBV11-2 to TRBJ2-1; D not resolved. The germline V gene encodes CDR1 SGHAT and CDR2 FQNNGV. The CDR3 runs to 16 residues. DNA of the CDR3: TGTGCCAGCAGCTTAGCAGAGTGCCTCTCCTACAATGAGCTGTTCTTC. This encodes CASSLAECLSYNELFF.

For this clonotype: With a much larger clone just one base away, this may be a read error. J is TRBJ2-1 and V is TRBV12-3 or TRBV12-4; D gene ambiguous. The CDR3 is 13 residues long. Between the trimmed V and J ends, which lost 1 base and 7 bases, there was a span of 8 bases. The CDR3 DNA reads as TGTGCCAGCAGTTTAGGTCTGCGGAATGAGCAGTTCTTC. It is translated as CASSLGLRNEQFF.

The rearrangement links TRBV2 to TRBJ1-2; the match to TRBD1 covers 7 bases. Germline V CDR1 and CDR2: SNHLY, FYNNEI. V lost 0 bases to trimming and J lost 7 bases; unmatched junction nucleotides: 2. CDR3 length equals 13 residues. CDR3 DNA: TGTGCCAGCAGTGAAGCAGGGGGCACTGGCTACACCTTC. This encodes CASSEAGGTGYTF. Drawing the rest from reference TRBV2 and TRBJ1-2, the complete variable domain is EPEVTQTPSHQVTQMGQEVILRCVPISNHLYFYWYRQILGQKVEFLVSFYNNEISEKSEIFDDQFSVERPDGSNFTLKIRSTKLEDSAMYFCASSEAGGTGYTFGSGTRLTVV.

As regards this clonotype: The junction and the germline gene differ at one end; a read error may be behind it. V is TRBV29-1 and J is TRBJ2-7, with 9 bases lining up with TRBD2. The CDR3 runs to 13 residues. Germline V CDR1 and CDR2: SQVTM, ANQGSEA. The CDR3 sequence is CIVTLAGTYEQYF. CDR3 bases: TGCATCGTTACCCTAGCGGGAACCTACGAGCAGTACTTC.

The chain has TRBV7-9 and TRBJ2-5; D is uncertain. Trimming removed 5 bases at V and 3 bases at J, with 10 bases between. The germline V gene has CDR1 SEHNR and CDR2 FQNEAQ (reference sequence). This CDR3 region has 13 residues. CDR3 loop: CASSVPEKETQYF. The DNA for the CDR3 is TGTGCCAGCAGCGTACCCGAAAAAGAGACCCAGTACTTC.

This clonotype has at least ten counts. The chain combines TRBV29-1 with TRBJ1-1; TRBD1 is a possible D gene (5 bases). Trimming shortened V by 4 bases and J by 1 base, and 10 bases separated the two germline ends. The CDR3 extends over 13 amino acids. Per the germline V gene, CDR1 is SQVTM and CDR2 is ANQGSEA. CDR3 DNA: TGCAGCGTTGGGAGGGGCGGGAACACTGAAGCTTTCTTT. This gives the protein CSVGRGGNTEAFF. The whole variable domain, filled in from reference TRBV29-1 and TRBJ1-1, reads SAVISQKPSRDICQRGTSLTIQCQVDSQVTMMFWYRQQPGQSLTLIATANQGSEATYESGFVIDKFPISRPNLTFSTLTVSNMSPEDSSIYLCSVGRGGNTEAFFGQGTRLTVV.

Remarks on this clonotype: The CDR3 ends on some other residue instead of the conserved phenylalanine or tryptophan, so this is likely a read error. The gene calls are TRBV29-1 and TRBJ2-7; unclear D gene. The CDR3 has 11 residues. The germline V gene encodes CDR1 SQVTM and CDR2 ANQGSEA. The CDR3 nucleotides read TGCAGTGTTGAAATGGCCTACGAGCAGTACCTC. Its translation: CSVEMAYEQYL.

The chain links TRBV19 to TRBJ1-2; D is ambiguous. The CDR3 consists of 19 residues. The V end lost 0 bases, the J end lost 2 bases, and 22 bases lay between the germline ends. The germline V gene encodes CDR1 LNHDA and CDR2 SQIVND (reference sequence). CDR3 coding DNA: TGTGCCAGTAGTATAGATCCCGGGTACGGACCTGCTCTGAACTATGGCTACACCTTC. It translates to CASSIDPGYGPALNYGYTF.

The table lists this clonotype with many counts. The V and J genes are TRBV29-1 and TRBJ2-1; D is possibly TRBD1 (6 bases). V lost 6 bases and J lost 0, with 15 bases in between. The CDR3 is 15 residues long. Germline V gene lookup returns CDR1 SQVTM and CDR2 ANQGSEA. The CDR3 spells CSVSGTPSSYNEQFF. CDR3 nucleotides: TGCAGCGTGTCCGGGACACCGAGCTCCTACAATGAGCAGTTCTTC.

The J gene is TRBJ2-5, the V gene TRBV10-3; possible D gene TRBD2, 5 bases. The V end lost 2 bases, the J end lost 3 bases, and 13 bases lay between the germline ends. The germline V gene encodes CDR1 ENHRY and CDR2 SYGVKD. The CDR3 totals 15 residues. CDR3 coding DNA: TGTGCCATCAGTGAGAGTACTAGTCGGAAAGAGACCCAGTACTTC. This gives the protein CAISESTSRKETQYF.

The gene calls are TRBV5-1 and TRBJ2-7; unclear D gene. CDR3 size: 14 residues. The germline V gene has CDR1 SGHRS and CDR2 YFSETQ. V was pared by 4 bases and J by 0 bases, with 11 bases between. The CDR3 reads CASSIDRFSYEQYF. In DNA, the CDR3 is TGCGCCAGCAGCATCGACCGATTCTCCTACGAGCAGTACTTC.

The V and J genes are TRBV10-3 and TRBJ2-3, with D perhaps assigned TRBD1 or TRBD2 (5 bases each). The CDR3 extends over 15 amino acids. V was pared by 7 bases and J by 2 bases, with 16 bases between. The germline CDR1 and CDR2 sequences are ENHRY and SYGVKD. For the CDR3, the DNA is TGTGCCATCAACGGTCGGGGCCAGGACACAGATACGCAGTATTTT. It encodes CAINGRGQDTDTQYF.

Concerning this clonotype itself: Because the CDR3 is missing its conserved closing phenylalanine or tryptophan, this is likely a read error. The V and J genes are TRBV11-2 and TRBJ2-1; D not certain. V was cut by 1 base and J by 5 bases, with 9 bases left in between. This CDR3 spans 14 amino acids. Germline loops: CDR1 SGHAT, CDR2 FQNNGV. This chain's CDR3 is CASSLVSGNNEQFS. The CDR3 bases are TGTGCCAGCAGCTTAGTCAGTGGGAACAATGAGCAGTTCTCC.

Notes on this clonotype: A read error may produce the germline difference seen at one junction end. The rearrangement links TRBV10-3 to TRBJ2-5; 15 bases agree with TRBD2. CDR1 is ENHRY and CDR2 is SYGVKD in the germline V gene. This CDR3 has 16 residues. The CDR3 region has the DNA TGTGCCCTCAGTGGGTCGGGAGGACTAGCGGGAGGGATCCAGTACTTC. This encodes CALSGSGGLAGGIQYF.

This clonotype was seen a few times. At one end, the junction sequence differs from germline, possibly due to a read error. This chain uses TRBV11-2 with TRBJ2-1; D unclear. Germline assignment: CDR1 SGHAT and CDR2 FQNNGV. This CDR3 spans 15 amino acids. CDR3 nucleotide sequence: TGTACCAGCAGCCAAAGACCTAACCAATACAATGAGCAGTTCTTC. Its translation is CTSSQRPNQYNEQFF.

As for this clonotype: This is likely a read error, given that the CDR3 carries no conserved phenylalanine or tryptophan at its end. The chain couples TRBV7-9 to TRBJ1-2; D is possibly TRBD1 (6 bases). Looked up from germline, CDR1 is SEHNR and CDR2 is FQNEAQ (reference sequence). V shed 5 bases and J shed 4 bases, with 17 bases lying between them. CDR3 size: 15 residues. CDR3 amino acids: CASSASGGLGYGYTL. For the CDR3, the DNA is TGTGCCAGCAGCGCCAGTGGGGGGCTTGGCTATGGCTACACCTTA.

For this clonotype: This may arise from a read error, as a much more abundant clone is one base away. The chain combines TRBV4-1 with TRBJ2-3; D gene unclear. The CDR3 sequence is 15 residues long. Germline CDR1 is MGHRA and CDR2 is YSYEKL. Trimming took 0 bases from V and 7 from J, leaving 14 bases between them. CDR3 sequence: CASSQDLGNWYTQYF. CDR3 sequence (DNA): TGCGCCAGCAGCCAAGATTTGGGGAACTGGTATACGCAGTATTTT.

This chain connects TRBV11-2 to TRBJ2-1; D gene unclear. Deletions cut 5 bases from V and 8 bases from J, with 25 bases between. Germline CDR1 reads SGHAT; CDR2 reads FQNNGV. The CDR3 has 17 amino acids. In DNA form, the CDR3 reads TGTGCCAGCAGCCTTCCAGCTACTAATATAGTGTTCGATGAGCAGTTCTTC. The encoded protein is CASSLPATNIVFDEQFF.

In regard to this clonotype: A much larger clone lies a single base off, so this may be a read error. V and J are TRBV28 and TRBJ2-7; the D is unclear. The CDR3 length is 12 residues. CDR1 and CDR2 from the germline V gene are MDHEN and SYDVKM. CDR3 in DNA: TGTGCCAGCAGTTTACTGGCTCAGGAGCGGTACTTC. Its protein is CASSLLAQERYF.

A remark on this clonotype: Relative to the germline gene, one junction end is altered; a read error may explain this. V and J are TRBV28 and TRBJ2-3; no clear D gene. Germline V gene sequence: CDR1 MDHEN, CDR2 SYDVKM. This CDR3 spans 13 amino acids. CDR3 region: CASSRTSTDTRYF. CDR3 sequence (DNA): TGTGCCAGCAGTAGAACGAGCACAGATACGCGGTATTTT.

The chain combines TRBV12-3 or TRBV12-4 with TRBJ1-6; 7 bases line up with TRBD1. The junction had 9 bases not matched to a gene; V was cut back by 10 bases and J by 6 bases. This CDR3 spans 14 amino acids. For the CDR3, the DNA is TGTGCCACAAGATCGACAGGGATTAATTCACCCCTCCACTTT. Its protein product is CATRSTGINSPLHF.

The chain uses TRBV24-1 and TRBJ2-4, with 8 bases identical to TRBD1. Trimming cost V 5 bases and J 3 bases; bases outside gene matches: 5. Germline values: CDR1 KGHDR, CDR2 SFDVKD. CDR3 length: 15 amino acids. The CDR3 bases are TGTGCCACCAGTGCAGGGGGCGCCGGCAAAAACATTCAGTACTTC. Amino acid sequence: CATSAGGAGKNIQYF.

A note on this clonotype: Relative to the germline gene, one junction end is altered; a read error may explain this. The rearrangement uses TRBV28 and TRBJ1-1; TRBD1 matches 8 bases. The CDR3 spans 13 residues. The germline V gene encodes CDR1 MDHEN and CDR2 SYDVKM. Here the CDR3 reads CAISQGVSTEVFF. CDR3 DNA: TGTGCCATCTCACAGGGGGTGAGCACTGAAGTTTTCTTT.